This T cell receptor beta chain was observed in a study of blood T cell repertoires in COVID-19. This table comes from immunoSEQ multiplex PCR, and its TCRdb copy is limited to in-frame clones, with some not included. The sample lists 330,000 or so clones, 87% seen once, with roughly a tenth in the top ten. The CDR3 consists of 11 residues. The germline V gene encodes CDR1 SNHLY and CDR2 FYNNEI. Trimming took 9 bases from V and 8 from J, leaving 13 bases between them. The receptor was isolated from a man aged 25-45 years with COVID-19, enrolled during active disease. The chain is built from TRBV2 and TRBJ1-2; D is unresolved. The sequenced sample consisted of peripheral blood. CDR3 in amino acids: CARSAPMGYTF. CDR3 sequence (DNA): TGTGCCAGGTCCGCCCCTATGGGCTACACCTTC.